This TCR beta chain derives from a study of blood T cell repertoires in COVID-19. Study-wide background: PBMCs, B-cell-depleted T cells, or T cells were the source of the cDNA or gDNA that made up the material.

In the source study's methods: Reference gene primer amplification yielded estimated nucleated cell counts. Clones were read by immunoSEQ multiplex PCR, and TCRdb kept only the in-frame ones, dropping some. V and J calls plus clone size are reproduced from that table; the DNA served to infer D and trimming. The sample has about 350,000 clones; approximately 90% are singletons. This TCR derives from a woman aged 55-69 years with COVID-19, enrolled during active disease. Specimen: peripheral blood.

Written as DNA, the CDR3 is TGCGCCAGCAGCCCCGGACAGAATTACAATGAGCAGTTCTTC. As protein: CASSPGQNYNEQFF. The genes are TRBV5-1 and TRBJ2-1, with D maybe TRBD1 (6 bases). The CDR3 is 14 amino acids. V lost 4 bases to trimming and J lost 4 bases, with 12 bases between them. Germline V CDR1 and CDR2: SGHRS, YFSETQ.